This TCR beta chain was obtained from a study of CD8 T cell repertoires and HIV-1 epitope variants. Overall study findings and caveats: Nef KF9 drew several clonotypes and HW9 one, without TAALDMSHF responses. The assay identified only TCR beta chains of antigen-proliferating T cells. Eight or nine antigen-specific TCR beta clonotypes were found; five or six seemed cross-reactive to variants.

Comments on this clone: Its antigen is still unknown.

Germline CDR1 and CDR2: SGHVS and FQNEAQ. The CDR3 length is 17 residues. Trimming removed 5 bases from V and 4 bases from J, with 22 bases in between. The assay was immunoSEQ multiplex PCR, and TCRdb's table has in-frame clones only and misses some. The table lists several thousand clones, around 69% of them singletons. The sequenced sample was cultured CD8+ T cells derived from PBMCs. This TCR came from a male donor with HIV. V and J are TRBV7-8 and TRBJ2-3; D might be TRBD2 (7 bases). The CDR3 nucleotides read TGTGCCAGCAGCCCCGATTATGGGGGGGCGTTCGCAGATACGCAGTATTTT. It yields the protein CASSPDYGGAFADTQYF.